The text below deals with one T cell receptor beta chain. Using immunoSEQ multiplex PCR, the repertoire was profiled, and TCRdb retains in-frame clones only, with some absent. Among 60,000 to 75,000 clones, approximately 84% were seen once, and the ten largest hold approximately 15%. Germline V lookup: CDR1 LGHNA, CDR2 YSLEER. CDR3 length: 18 residues. With V trimmed by 0 bases and J by 6 bases, 11 bases remained unmatched. This record belongs to a study of PD-L1 blockade in urothelial cancer. Regarding time point: pretreatment peripheral blood. The input for sequencing was PBMCs, taken around atezolizumab (anti-PD-L1) treatment. The chain has TRBV4-3 and TRBJ2-1, with 10 positions matching TRBD2. The TCR was taken from a man between 60 and 75 years old with urothelial cancer. The CDR3, as DNA: TGCGCCAGCAGCCAAGATCCTCCGGGGCTAGCGGGGGTCAATGAGCAGTTCTTC. This sequence encodes CASSQDPPGLAGVNEQFF.